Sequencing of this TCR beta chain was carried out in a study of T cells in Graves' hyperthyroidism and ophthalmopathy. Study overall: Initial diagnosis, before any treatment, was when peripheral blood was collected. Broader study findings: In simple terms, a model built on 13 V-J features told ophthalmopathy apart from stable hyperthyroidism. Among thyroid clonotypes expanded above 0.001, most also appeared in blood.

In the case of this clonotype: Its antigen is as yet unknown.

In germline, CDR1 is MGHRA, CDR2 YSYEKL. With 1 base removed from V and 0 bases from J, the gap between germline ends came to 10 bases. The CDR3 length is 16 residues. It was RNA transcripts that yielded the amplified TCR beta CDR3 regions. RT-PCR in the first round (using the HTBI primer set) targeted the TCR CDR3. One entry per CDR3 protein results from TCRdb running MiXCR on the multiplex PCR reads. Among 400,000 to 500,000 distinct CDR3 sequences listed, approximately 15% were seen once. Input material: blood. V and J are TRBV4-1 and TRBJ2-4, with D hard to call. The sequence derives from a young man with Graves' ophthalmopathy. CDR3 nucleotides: TGCGCCAGCAGCCAAGGTATCCCTCTAGCCAAAAACATTCAGTACTTC. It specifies CASSQGIPLAKNIQYF.